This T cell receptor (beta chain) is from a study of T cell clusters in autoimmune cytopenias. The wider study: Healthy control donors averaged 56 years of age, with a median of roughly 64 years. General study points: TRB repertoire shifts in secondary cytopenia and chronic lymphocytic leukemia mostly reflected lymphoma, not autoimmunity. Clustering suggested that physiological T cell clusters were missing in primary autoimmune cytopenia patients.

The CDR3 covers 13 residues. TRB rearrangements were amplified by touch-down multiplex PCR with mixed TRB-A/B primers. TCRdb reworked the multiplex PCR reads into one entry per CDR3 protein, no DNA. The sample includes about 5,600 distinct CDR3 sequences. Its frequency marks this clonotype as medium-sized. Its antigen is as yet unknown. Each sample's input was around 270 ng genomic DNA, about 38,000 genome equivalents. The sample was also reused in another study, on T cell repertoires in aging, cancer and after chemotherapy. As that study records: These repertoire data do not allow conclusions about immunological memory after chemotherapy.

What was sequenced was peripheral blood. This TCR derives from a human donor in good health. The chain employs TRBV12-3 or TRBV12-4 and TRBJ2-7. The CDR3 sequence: CASSIDGGYEQYF.